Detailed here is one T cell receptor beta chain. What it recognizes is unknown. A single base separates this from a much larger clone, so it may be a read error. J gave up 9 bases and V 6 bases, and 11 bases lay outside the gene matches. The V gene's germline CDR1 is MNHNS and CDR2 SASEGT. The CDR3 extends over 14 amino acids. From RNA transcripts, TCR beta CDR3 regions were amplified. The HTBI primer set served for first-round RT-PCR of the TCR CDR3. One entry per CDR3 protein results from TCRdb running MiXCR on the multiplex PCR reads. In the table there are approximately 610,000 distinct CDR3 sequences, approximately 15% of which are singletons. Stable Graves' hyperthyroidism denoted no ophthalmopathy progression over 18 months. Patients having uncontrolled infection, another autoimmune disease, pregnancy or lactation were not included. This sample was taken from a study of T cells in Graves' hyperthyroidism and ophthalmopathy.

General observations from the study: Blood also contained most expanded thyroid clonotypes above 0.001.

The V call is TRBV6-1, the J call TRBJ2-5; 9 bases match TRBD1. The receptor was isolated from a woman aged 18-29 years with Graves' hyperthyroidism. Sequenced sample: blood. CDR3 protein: CASRRTGEGEAQYF. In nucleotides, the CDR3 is TGTGCCAGCAGACGGACAGGGGAGGGGGAGGCCCAGTACTTC.